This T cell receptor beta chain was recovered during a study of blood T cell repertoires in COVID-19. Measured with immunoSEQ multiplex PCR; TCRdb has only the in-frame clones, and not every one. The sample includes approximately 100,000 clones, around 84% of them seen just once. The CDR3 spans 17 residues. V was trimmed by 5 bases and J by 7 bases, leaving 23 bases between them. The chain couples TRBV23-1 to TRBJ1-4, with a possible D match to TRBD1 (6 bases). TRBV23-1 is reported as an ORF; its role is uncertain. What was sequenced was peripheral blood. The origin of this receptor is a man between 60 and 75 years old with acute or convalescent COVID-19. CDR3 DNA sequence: TGCGCCAGCAGTTATAGGGGAGGGGGGTTATTATTTGAAAAACTGTTTTTT. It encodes CASSYRGGGLLFEKLFF.